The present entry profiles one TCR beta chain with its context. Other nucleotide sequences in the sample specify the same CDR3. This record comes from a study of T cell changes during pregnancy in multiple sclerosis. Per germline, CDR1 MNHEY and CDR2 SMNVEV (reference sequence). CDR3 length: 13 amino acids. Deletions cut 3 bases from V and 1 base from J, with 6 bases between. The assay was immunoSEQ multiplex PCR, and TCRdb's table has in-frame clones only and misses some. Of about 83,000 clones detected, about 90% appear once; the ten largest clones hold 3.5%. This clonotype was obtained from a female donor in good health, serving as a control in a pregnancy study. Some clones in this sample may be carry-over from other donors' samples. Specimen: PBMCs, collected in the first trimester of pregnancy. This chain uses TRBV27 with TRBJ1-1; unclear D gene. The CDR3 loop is CASSFRENTEAFF. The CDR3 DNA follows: TGTGCCAGCAGTTTTCGGGAGAACACTGAAGCTTTCTTT.